This T cell receptor (beta chain) was identified in a study of response to subunit inactivated influenza vaccine. Study results and caveats: Authors suggested seasonal influenza vaccinations each recruit few new T cells.

This clonotype appeared many times. What it binds is unknown. Trimming cost V 1 base and J 3 bases, with 12 bases left between them. The CDR3 totals 15 residues. Germline V gene data show CDR1 as SGHTA and CDR2 as FQGNSA. TCRdb reanalysed the RT-PCR reads using MiXCR and keeps one entry per CDR3 protein. The sample gives 490,000 or so distinct CDR3 sequences, approximately 7.1% of which show up once; approximately 12% is in the top ten. The V and J genes are TRBV7-2 and TRBJ2-5; D is unclear. The sample consisted of PBMCs from blood, taken about 24 months after vaccination. The sequence was collected from a man between 50 and 69 years old who received an inactivated influenza vaccine. CDR3 sequence: CASSLVGWNEETQYF. Here the CDR3 DNA reads TGTGCCAGCAGCTTAGTTGGCTGGAATGAAGAGACCCAGTACTTC. The full variable domain, its missing parts supplied by reference TRBV7-2 and TRBJ2-5, is GAGVSQSPSNKVTEKGKDVELRCDPISGHTALYWYRQSLGQGLEFLIYFQGNSAPDKSGLPSDRFSAERTGGSVSTLTIQRTQQEDSAVYLCASSLVGWNEETQYFGPGTRLLVL.